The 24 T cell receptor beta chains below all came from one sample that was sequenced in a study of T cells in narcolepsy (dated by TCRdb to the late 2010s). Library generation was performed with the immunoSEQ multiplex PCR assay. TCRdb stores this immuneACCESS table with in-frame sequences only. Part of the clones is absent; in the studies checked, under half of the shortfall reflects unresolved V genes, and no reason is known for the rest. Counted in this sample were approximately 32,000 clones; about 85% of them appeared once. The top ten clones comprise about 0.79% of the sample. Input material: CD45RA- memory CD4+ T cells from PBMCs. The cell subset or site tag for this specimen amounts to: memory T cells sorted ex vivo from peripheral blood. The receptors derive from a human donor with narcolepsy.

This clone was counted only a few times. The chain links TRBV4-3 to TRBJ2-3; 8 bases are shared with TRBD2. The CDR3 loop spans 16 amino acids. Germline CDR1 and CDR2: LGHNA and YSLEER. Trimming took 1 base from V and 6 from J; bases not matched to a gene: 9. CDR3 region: CASSQVLRGGRDTQYF. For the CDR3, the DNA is TGCGCCAGCAGCCAAGTTTTACGGGGGGGCCGGGATACGCAGTATTTT.

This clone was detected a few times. In DNA form, the CDR3 reads TGTGCCAGCAGCCCCCGACAGGGGGCGGGAGGCTACACCTTC. This codes for CASSPRQGAGGYTF. This chain joins TRBV7-2 and TRBJ1-2; the match to TRBD1 covers 10 bases. Trimming at V came to 5 bases and at J to 8 bases, leaving 8 bases not matched to a gene. Germline loops: CDR1 SGHTA, CDR2 FQGNSA. This CDR3 has 14 amino acids.

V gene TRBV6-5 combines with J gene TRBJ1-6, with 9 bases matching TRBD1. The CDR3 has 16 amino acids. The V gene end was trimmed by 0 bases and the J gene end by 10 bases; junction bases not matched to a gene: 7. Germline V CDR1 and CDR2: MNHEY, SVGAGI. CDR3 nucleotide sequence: TGTGCCAGCAGTTACTCCTCCGGACAGGGGCAATCACCCCTCCACTTT. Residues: CASSYSSGQGQSPLHF.

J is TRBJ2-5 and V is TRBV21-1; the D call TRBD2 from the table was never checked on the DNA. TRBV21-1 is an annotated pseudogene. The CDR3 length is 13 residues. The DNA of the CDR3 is TGTGCCAGCAGCAGATACGGGGGGGAGACCCAGTACTTC. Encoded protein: CASSRYGGETQYF.

The CDR3 spells CASSFQGATAFF. CDR3 DNA: TGTGCCAGCAGCTTTCAGGGGGCGACGGCTTTCTTT. V gene TRBV11-3 combines with J gene TRBJ1-1; 8 bases agree with TRBD1. The CDR3 covers 12 residues. Germline V lookup: CDR1 SGHNT, CDR2 YENEEA. The junction had 5 bases not matched to a gene; V was cut back by 3 bases and J by 11 bases.

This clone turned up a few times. The CDR3 DNA sequence: TGTGCCAGCAGCGTAGACTACGAGCAGTACTTC. Residues: CASSVDYEQYF. The chain has TRBV7-2 and TRBJ2-7; D not resolved. Trimming took off 5 bases at V and 3 bases at J, with 5 bases between the two ends. CDR1 SGHTA and CDR2 FQGNSA come from the germline V gene. The CDR3 extends over 11 amino acids.

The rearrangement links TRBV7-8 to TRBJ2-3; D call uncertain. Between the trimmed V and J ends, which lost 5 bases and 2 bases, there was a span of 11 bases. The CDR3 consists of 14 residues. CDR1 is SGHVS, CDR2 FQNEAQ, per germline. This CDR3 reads CASSRQTNTDTQYF. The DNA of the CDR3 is TGTGCCAGCAGCCGACAAACAAACACAGATACGCAGTATTTT.

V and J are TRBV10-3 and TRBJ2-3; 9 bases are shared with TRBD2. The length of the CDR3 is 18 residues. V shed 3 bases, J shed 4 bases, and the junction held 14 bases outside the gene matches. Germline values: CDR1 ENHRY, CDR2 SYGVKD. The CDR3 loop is CAISESPGLAPAADTQYF. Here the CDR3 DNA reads TGTGCCATCAGTGAATCTCCGGGACTAGCCCCGGCCGCAGATACGCAGTATTTT.

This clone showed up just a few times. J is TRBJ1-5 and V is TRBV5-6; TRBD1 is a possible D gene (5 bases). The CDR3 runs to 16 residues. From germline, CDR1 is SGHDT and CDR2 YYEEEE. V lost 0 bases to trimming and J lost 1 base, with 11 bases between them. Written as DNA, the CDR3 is TGTGCCAGCAGCTTGGGGGGGACGGCGAGCAATCAGCCCCAGCATTTT. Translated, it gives CASSLGGTASNQPQHF. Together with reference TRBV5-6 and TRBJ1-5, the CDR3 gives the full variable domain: DAGVTQSPTHLIKTRGQQVTLRCSPKSGHDTVSWYQQALGQGPQFIFQYYEEEERQRGNFPDRFSGHQFPNYSSELNVNALLLGDSALYLCASSLGGTASNQPQHFGDGTRLSIL.

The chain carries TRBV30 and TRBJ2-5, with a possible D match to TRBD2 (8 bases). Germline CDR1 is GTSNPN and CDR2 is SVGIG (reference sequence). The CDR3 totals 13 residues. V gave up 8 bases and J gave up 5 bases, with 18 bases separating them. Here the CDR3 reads CAGTRGPRETQYF. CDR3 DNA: TGTGCCGGGACTAGGGGGCCTCGGGAGACCCAGTACTTC.

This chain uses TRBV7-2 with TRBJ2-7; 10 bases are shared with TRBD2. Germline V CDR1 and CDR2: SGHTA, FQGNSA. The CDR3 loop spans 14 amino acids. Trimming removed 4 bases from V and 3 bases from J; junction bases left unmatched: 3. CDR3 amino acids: CASSYRTSGYEQYF. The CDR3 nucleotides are TGTGCCAGCAGCTACCGGACTAGCGGCTACGAGCAGTACTTC.

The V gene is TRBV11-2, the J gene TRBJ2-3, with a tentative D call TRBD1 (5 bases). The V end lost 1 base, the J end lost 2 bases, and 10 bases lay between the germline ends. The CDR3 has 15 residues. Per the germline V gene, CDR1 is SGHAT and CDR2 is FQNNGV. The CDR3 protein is CASSLGQTDTDTQYF. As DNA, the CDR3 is TGTGCCAGCAGCTTAGGACAGACCGACACAGATACGCAGTATTTT.

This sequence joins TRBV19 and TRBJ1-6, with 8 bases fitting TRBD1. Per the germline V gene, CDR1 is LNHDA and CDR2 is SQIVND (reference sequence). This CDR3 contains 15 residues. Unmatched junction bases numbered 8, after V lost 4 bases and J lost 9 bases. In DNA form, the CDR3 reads TGTGCCAGTAGTAGGGGACAGGAAGGCCGTTCACCCCTCCACTTT. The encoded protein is CASSRGQEGRSPLHF.

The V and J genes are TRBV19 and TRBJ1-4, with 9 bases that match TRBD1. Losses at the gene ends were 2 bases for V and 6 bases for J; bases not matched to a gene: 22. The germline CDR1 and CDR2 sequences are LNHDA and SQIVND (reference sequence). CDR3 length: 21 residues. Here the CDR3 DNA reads TGTGCCAGTAGTATAATTTTTGGGATGACAGGGGGGAAAGGCGTGGATGAAAAACTGTTTTTT. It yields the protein CASSIIFGMTGGKGVDEKLFF.

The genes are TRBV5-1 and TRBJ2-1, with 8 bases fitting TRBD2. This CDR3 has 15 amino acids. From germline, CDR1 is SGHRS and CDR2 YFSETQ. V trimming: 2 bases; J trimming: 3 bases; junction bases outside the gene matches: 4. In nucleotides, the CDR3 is TGCGCCAGCAGCTTTGATAGCGGGGTCTACAATGAGCAGTTCTTC. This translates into CASSFDSGVYNEQFF.

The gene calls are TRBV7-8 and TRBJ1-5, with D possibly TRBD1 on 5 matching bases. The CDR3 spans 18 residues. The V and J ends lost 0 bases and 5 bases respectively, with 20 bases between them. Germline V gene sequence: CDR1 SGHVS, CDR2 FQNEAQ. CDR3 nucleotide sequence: TGTGCCAGCAGCTTAGCGCGGGACCAGAGGCCCCACCATCAGCCCCAGCATTTT. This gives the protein CASSLARDQRPHHQPQHF.

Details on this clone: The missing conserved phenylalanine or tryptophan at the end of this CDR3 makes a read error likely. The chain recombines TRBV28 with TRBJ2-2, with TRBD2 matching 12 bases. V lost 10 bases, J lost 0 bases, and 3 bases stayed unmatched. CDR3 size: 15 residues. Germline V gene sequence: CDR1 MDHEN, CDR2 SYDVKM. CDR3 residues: CATRTSGTNTGELFS. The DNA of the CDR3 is TGTGCCACTAGGACTAGCGGGACGAACACCGGGGAGCTGTTTTCT.

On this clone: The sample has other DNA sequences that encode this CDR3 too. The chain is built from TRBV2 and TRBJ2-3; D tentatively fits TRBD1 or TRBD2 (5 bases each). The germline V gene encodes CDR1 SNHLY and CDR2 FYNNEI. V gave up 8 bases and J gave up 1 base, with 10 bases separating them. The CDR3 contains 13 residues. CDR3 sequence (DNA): TGTGCCAGCGAGGGGCGCGGCACAGATACGCAGTATTTT. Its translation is CASEGRGTDTQYF.

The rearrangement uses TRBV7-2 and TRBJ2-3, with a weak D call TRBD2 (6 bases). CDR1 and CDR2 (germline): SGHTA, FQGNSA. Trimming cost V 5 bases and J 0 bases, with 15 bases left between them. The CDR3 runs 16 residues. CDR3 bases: TGTGCCAGCAGCATCGGGACTGTCCGTAGCACAGATACGCAGTATTTT. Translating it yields CASSIGTVRSTDTQYF.

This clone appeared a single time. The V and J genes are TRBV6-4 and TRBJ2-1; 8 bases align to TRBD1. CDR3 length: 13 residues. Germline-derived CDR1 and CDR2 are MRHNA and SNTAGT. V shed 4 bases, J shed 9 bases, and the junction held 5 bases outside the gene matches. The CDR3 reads CASSGVTGGEQFF. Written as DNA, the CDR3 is TGTGCCAGCAGTGGGGTCACAGGGGGTGAGCAGTTCTTC.

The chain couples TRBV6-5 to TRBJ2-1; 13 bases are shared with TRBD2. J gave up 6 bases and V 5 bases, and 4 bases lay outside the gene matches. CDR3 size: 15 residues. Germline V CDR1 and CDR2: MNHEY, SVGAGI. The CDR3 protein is CASSAGTSGANEQFF. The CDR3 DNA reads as TGTGCCAGCAGTGCCGGGACTAGCGGGGCCAATGAGCAGTTCTTC.

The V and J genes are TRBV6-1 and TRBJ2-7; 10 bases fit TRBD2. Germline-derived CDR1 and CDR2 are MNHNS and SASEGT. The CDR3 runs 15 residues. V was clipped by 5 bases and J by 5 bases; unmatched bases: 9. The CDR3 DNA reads TGTGCCAGCAGTCCCATAGCGGGGGGAAGGAACGAGCAGTACTTC. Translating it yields CASSPIAGGRNEQYF.

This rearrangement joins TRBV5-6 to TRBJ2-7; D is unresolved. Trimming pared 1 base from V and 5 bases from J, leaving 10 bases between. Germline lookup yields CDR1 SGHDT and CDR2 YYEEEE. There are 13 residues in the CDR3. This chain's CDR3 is CASSLLPRNEQYF. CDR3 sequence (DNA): TGTGCCAGCAGCTTGCTCCCCCGAAACGAGCAGTACTTC.

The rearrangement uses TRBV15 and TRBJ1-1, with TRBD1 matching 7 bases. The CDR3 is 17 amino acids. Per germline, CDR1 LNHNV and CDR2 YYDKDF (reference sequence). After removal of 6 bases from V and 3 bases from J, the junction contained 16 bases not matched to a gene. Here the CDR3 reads CATRGSQGSRYHTEAFF. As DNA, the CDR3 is TGTGCCACCAGAGGTTCACAGGGGTCTAGGTATCACACTGAAGCTTTCTTT.